The present entry profiles one T cell receptor beta chain with its context. This sample is drawn from a study of blood T cells in healthy people across ages. As for the study in general: With template switching, about one barcoded beta molecule was captured per two T cells.

V lost 8 bases and J 2 bases, leaving 13 bases between the germline ends. The CDR3 length is 14 residues. Germline-derived CDR1 and CDR2 are MNHEY and SVGEGT. Together with a sample-barcoded 5' primer, a J-beta primer mix was included in a second PCR lasting about 7 to 11 cycles. Using its own MiXCR run on the 5' RACE reads, TCRdb lists one record per CDR3 protein. The table has 800,000 to 950,000 distinct CDR3 sequences, 40% to 60% seen once; the top ten hold around 15%. Sequencing was performed on blood. The V and J genes are TRBV6-2 or TRBV6-3 and TRBJ1-5; no definite D call. The receptor comes from a man aged 25 to 40 in good health. The DNA of the CDR3 is TGTGCCAGCGAACTCACTTGGGGCAATCAGCCCCAGCATTTT. Amino acid sequence: CASELTWGNQPQHF.